Listed below are T cell receptor beta chains from one sample, sequenced in a study of blood T cells in healthy people across ages. TCRdb processed the 5' RACE reads anew with MiXCR; each CDR3 protein has one entry. The sample has approximately 800,000 distinct CDR3 sequences, approximately 60% seen once. The sample taken for sequencing was blood. Receptors were obtained from a middle-aged man in good health. Each CDR3 is given with its conserved first and last residue. A D gene is named only where the DNA matches it firmly. Part of the rows lack a size; the others show once, few, many or a class for expanded clones.

abundance: NA; d_gene: TRBD1; v_gene: TRBV25-1; j_gene: TRBJ2-4; CDR3nt: TGTGCCAGCACCCCTGACAGGGGGCAGAACATTCAGTACTTC; CDR3aa: CASTPDRGQNIQYF
abundance: NA; d_gene: TRBD2; v_gene: TRBV18; j_gene: TRBJ2-2; CDR3nt: TGTGCCAGCTCACCGCTAGGTAGTGGAACCGGGACTAGCTTCGCCGGGGAGCTGTTTTTT; CDR3aa: CASSPLGSGTGTSFAGELFF
abundance: few; d_gene: TRBD2; v_gene: TRBV5-1; j_gene: TRBJ2-3; CDR3nt: TGCGCCAGCAGCTCGACTAGCGGGGGGGCGGATACGCAGTATTTT; CDR3aa: CASSSTSGGADTQYF
abundance: NA; d_gene: TRBD2; v_gene: TRBV5-6; j_gene: TRBJ2-3; CDR3nt: TGTGCCAGCAGCTTCACTGCGGGGGGAATTCTAAATACGCAGTATTTT; CDR3aa: CASSFTAGGILNTQYF
abundance: NA; d_gene: NA; v_gene: TRBV12-3/TRBV12-4; j_gene: TRBJ2-3; CDR3nt: TGTGCCAGCAGCCAAACCGGGGTTGCAGATACGCAGTATTTT; CDR3aa: CASSQTGVADTQYF
abundance: NA; d_gene: NA; v_gene: TRBV27; j_gene: TRBJ2-7; CDR3nt: TGTGCCAGCGCCTATTTGGGGACGGAGACCTACGAGCAGTACTTC; CDR3aa: CASAYLGTETYEQYF
abundance: many; d_gene: NA; v_gene: TRBV7-2; j_gene: TRBJ2-7; CDR3nt: TGTGCCAGCAGCTTAGACCACGAGCAGTACTTC; CDR3aa: CASSLDHEQYF
abundance: NA; d_gene: TRBD1; v_gene: TRBV3-1; j_gene: TRBJ1-2; CDR3nt: TGTGCCAGCAGCCAAAGGGGGACAGGGGCCGGCTATGGCTACACCTTC; CDR3aa: CASSQRGTGAGYGYTF
abundance: few; d_gene: NA; v_gene: TRBV6-2/TRBV6-3; j_gene: TRBJ2-7; CDR3nt: TGTGCCAGCAGAGATAGGGGCTACGAGCAGTACTTC; CDR3aa: CASRDRGYEQYF
abundance: once; d_gene: TRBD1; v_gene: TRBV28; j_gene: TRBJ2-7; CDR3nt: TGTGCCAGCAGCCGGGACAGTGGGCCCTACGAGCAGTACTTC; CDR3aa: CASSRDSGPYEQYF
abundance: NA; d_gene: TRBD2; v_gene: TRBV10-3; j_gene: TRBJ2-3; CDR3nt: TGTGCCATCAGCGAACCGACTAGCGGGGGAGTGTACACAGATACGCAGTATTTT; CDR3aa: CAISEPTSGGVYTDTQYF
abundance: NA; d_gene: NA; v_gene: TRBV9; j_gene: TRBJ2-5; CDR3nt: TGTGCCAGCAGCGAATTCGTGGGTCAGCTAGAGACCCAGTACTTC; CDR3aa: CASSEFVGQLETQYF
abundance: NA; d_gene: NA; v_gene: TRBV28; j_gene: TRBJ1-2; CDR3nt: TGTGCCAGCAGTTTCGCCGAACAGACGTATGGCTACACCTTC; CDR3aa: CASSFAEQTYGYTF
abundance: NA; d_gene: TRBD2; v_gene: TRBV7-6; j_gene: TRBJ2-7; CDR3nt: TGTGCCAGCAGCTTATTAGCGGGACTATACGAGCAGTACTTC; CDR3aa: CASSLLAGLYEQYF
abundance: NA; d_gene: NA; v_gene: TRBV21-1; j_gene: TRBJ2-2; CDR3nt: TGTGCCAGCAGCAAAGGGGGGGAGCTGTTTTTT; CDR3aa: CASSKGGELFF
abundance: NA; d_gene: NA; v_gene: TRBV6-5; j_gene: TRBJ2-7; CDR3nt: TGTGCCAGCAGTTACCAGCCGGGGACCTACGAGCAGTACTTC; CDR3aa: CASSYQPGTYEQYF
abundance: few; d_gene: TRBD1; v_gene: TRBV7-2; j_gene: TRBJ2-1; CDR3nt: TGTGCCAGCAGCTTGGGGGGGACAGGGGGCCGCGAGCAGTTCTTC; CDR3aa: CASSLGGTGGREQFF
abundance: NA; d_gene: TRBD2; v_gene: TRBV5-6; j_gene: TRBJ2-5; CDR3nt: TGTGCCAGCAGCCAGGGACTAGCGGGGTACCAAGAGACCCAGTACTTC; CDR3aa: CASSQGLAGYQETQYF
abundance: NA; d_gene: NA; v_gene: TRBV12-3/TRBV12-4; j_gene: TRBJ2-6; CDR3nt: TGTGCCAGCATCTCACCCCAGGGGACTGGGGCCGACGTCCTGACTTTC; CDR3aa: CASISPQGTGADVLTF
abundance: NA; d_gene: TRBD1; v_gene: TRBV7-2; j_gene: TRBJ2-7; CDR3nt: TGTGCCAGCAGCCCTCTAATCCCGGGACAGGGGTCCTACGAGCAGTACTTC; CDR3aa: CASSPLIPGQGSYEQYF
abundance: few; d_gene: TRBD2; v_gene: TRBV29-1; j_gene: TRBJ2-1; CDR3nt: TGCAGCGTAGGGACTAGCGGGACAAATGAGCAGTTCTTC; CDR3aa: CSVGTSGTNEQFF
abundance: NA; d_gene: TRBD2; v_gene: TRBV24-1; j_gene: TRBJ2-5; CDR3nt: TGTGCCACCAGTTCGCCCCGTGGGACTAGCAACAATGAGCAGTACTTC; CDR3aa: CATSSPRGTSNNEQYF
abundance: once; d_gene: NA; v_gene: TRBV6-4; j_gene: TRBJ2-3; CDR3nt: TGTGCCAGCAGTCCCGGGACTCTTAACACAGATACGCAGTATTTT; CDR3aa: CASSPGTLNTDTQYF
abundance: NA; d_gene: TRBD1; v_gene: TRBV6-1; j_gene: TRBJ1-6; CDR3nt: TGTGCCAGCAGTGAACCCTCTTCGGACAGGGACCATTCACCCCTCCACTTT; CDR3aa: CASSEPSSDRDHSPLHF
abundance: NA; d_gene: TRBD1; v_gene: TRBV29-1; j_gene: TRBJ1-3; CDR3nt: TGCAGCGTTGAAGGAGGGGGCATGGTTGGAAACACCATATATTTT; CDR3aa: CSVEGGGMVGNTIYF
abundance: NA; d_gene: NA; v_gene: TRBV2; j_gene: TRBJ2-7; CDR3nt: TGTGCCAGCAGGCACAGGAGAGGCGAGCAGTACTTC; CDR3aa: CASRHRRGEQYF
abundance: NA; d_gene: TRBD2; v_gene: TRBV4-3; j_gene: TRBJ2-2; CDR3nt: TGCGCCAGCAGCCTGCGACTAGCGGACACCGGGGAGCTGTTTTTT; CDR3aa: CASSLRLADTGELFF
abundance: NA; d_gene: NA; v_gene: TRBV12-3/TRBV12-4; j_gene: TRBJ1-5; CDR3nt: TGTGCCAGCACCCGACAGGTCAATCAGCCCCAGCATTTT; CDR3aa: CASTRQVNQPQHF
abundance: few; d_gene: NA; v_gene: TRBV7-2; j_gene: TRBJ2-3; CDR3nt: TGTGCCAGCAGCTTAGCGCCGATGAGGGCTCGGACAGATACGCAGTATTTT; CDR3aa: CASSLAPMRARTDTQYF
abundance: NA; d_gene: NA; v_gene: TRBV28; j_gene: TRBJ2-1; CDR3nt: TGTGCCAGCAGTTCTAGGGGGTGGAAAGCCATAGGGAACAATGAGCAGTTCTTC; CDR3aa: CASSSRGWKAIGNNEQFF
abundance: NA; d_gene: NA; v_gene: TRBV4-2; j_gene: TRBJ2-2; CDR3nt: TGTGCCAGCAGCCCTCGCGAGGACACCGGGGAGCTGTTTTTT; CDR3aa: CASSPREDTGELFF
abundance: few; d_gene: NA; v_gene: TRBV20-1; j_gene: TRBJ2-7; CDR3nt: TGCAGTGCTAGACCCCGGACTCGAGGGACCTCCTACGAGCAGTACTTC; CDR3aa: CSARPRTRGTSYEQYF
abundance: NA; d_gene: NA; v_gene: TRBV6-5; j_gene: TRBJ2-7; CDR3nt: TGTGCCAGCAGTTACTCGAGAAACAGCAGATCCTACGAGCAGTACTTC; CDR3aa: CASSYSRNSRSYEQYF
abundance: NA; d_gene: TRBD2; v_gene: TRBV13; j_gene: TRBJ2-5; CDR3nt: TGTGCCAGCCAATACGGGGGGTCGGCCCAGTACTTC; CDR3aa: CASQYGGSAQYF
abundance: NA; d_gene: TRBD1; v_gene: TRBV6-6; j_gene: TRBJ2-1; CDR3nt: TGTGCCAGCGGATCGGGACAGGATAATGAGCAGTTCTTC; CDR3aa: CASGSGQDNEQFF
abundance: NA; d_gene: TRBD2; v_gene: TRBV28; j_gene: TRBJ2-5; CDR3nt: TGTGCTAGTTGGGGGACTAGCGGCTTTAAGGAGACCCAGTACTTC; CDR3aa: CASWGTSGFKETQYF
abundance: NA; d_gene: TRBD2; v_gene: TRBV4-1; j_gene: TRBJ2-7; CDR3nt: TGCGCCAGCAGCCAAGGATGGACTAGTAGGTCGTACGAGCAGTACTTC; CDR3aa: CASSQGWTSRSYEQYF
abundance: NA; d_gene: NA; v_gene: TRBV20-1; j_gene: TRBJ2-5; CDR3nt: TGCAGTGCTAGAAGCAGCGGGTGGGAGACCCAGTACTTC; CDR3aa: CSARSSGWETQYF
abundance: few; d_gene: NA; v_gene: TRBV12-3/TRBV12-4; j_gene: TRBJ2-1; CDR3nt: TGTGCCAGCAGTTTATTGGACAGTGAGCAGTTCTTC; CDR3aa: CASSLLDSEQFF
abundance: NA; d_gene: NA; v_gene: TRBV20-1; j_gene: TRBJ1-5; CDR3nt: TGCAGTGCTAGTGAGCGTTTTCAGCCCCAGCATTTT; CDR3aa: CSASERFQPQHF
abundance: NA; d_gene: NA; v_gene: TRBV4-3; j_gene: TRBJ2-1; CDR3nt: TGCGCCAGCAGCCAAGATCCGCGCCAGAATCAATACAATGAGCAGTTCTTC; CDR3aa: CASSQDPRQNQYNEQFF